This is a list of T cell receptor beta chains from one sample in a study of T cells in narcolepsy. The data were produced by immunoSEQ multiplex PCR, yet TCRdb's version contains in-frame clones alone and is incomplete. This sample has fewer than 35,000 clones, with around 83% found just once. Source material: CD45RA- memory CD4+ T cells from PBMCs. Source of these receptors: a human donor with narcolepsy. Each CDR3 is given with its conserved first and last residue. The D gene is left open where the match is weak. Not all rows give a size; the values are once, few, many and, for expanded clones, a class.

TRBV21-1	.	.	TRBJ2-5	TGTGCCAGCAGCTACCGGGACAGGGAGCCAGTTGGGCAGTACTTC	CASSYRDREPVGQYF
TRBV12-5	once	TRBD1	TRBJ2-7	TGTGCTAGTGGTTCCGGGACAGGGGGCTACGAGCAGTACTTC	CASGSGTGGYEQYF
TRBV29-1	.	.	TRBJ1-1	TGCAGCGTTGAGTTGGCCGCCGAAGCTTTCTTT	CSVELAAEAFF
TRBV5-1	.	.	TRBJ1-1	TGCGCCAGCAGCTTGGAAGGGGCCAAGAACACTGAAGCTTTCTTT	CASSLEGAKNTEAFF
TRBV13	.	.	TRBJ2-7	TGTGCCAGCAGCTTCGGTCTCGGGGGAAACGAGCAGTACTTC	CASSFGLGGNEQYF
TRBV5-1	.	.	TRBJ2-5	TGCGCCAGCAGCCCAACCCCTAGTCTAGCACAAGAGACCCAGTACTTC	CASSPTPSLAQETQYF
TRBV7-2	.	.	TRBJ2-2	TGTGCCAGCAGGCGGCCAGACACCGGGGAGCTGTTTTTT	CASRRPDTGELFF
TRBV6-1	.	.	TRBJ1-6	TGTGCCAGCACACGGGAATATAATTCACCCCTCCACTTT	CASTREYNSPLHF
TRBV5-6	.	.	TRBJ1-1	TGTGCCAGCAGCCCAACAGGGCGCGGCGCTGAAGCTTTCTTT	CASSPTGRGAEAFF
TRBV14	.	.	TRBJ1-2	TGTGCCAGCAGCCGGGTTATTGGGGCGTCCGGCTACACCTTC	CASSRVIGASGYTF
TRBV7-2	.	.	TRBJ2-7	TGTGCCAGCAGCTTAGGGACAGAGTACTACGAGCAGTACTTC	CASSLGTEYYEQYF
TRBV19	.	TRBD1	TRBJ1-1	TGTGCCAGTCGGCAGGACAGGGACACTGAAGCTTTCTTT	CASRQDRDTEAFF
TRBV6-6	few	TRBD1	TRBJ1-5	TGTGCCAGCAGTTTGCCCGGGACAGGGACTCAGCCCCAGCATTTT	CASSLPGTGTQPQHF
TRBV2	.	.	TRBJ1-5	TGTGCCAGCACCCTCGGGGGGGAACAGCCCCAGCATTTT	CASTLGGEQPQHF
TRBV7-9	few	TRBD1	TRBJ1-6	TGTGCCAGCAGCTTAGCTTTTCAGGGACAGGGCGCCCTCCACTTT	CASSLAFQGQGALHF
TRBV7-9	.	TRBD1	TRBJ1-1	TGTGCCAGCAGCTTCGACAGGGTCACTGAAGCTTTCTTT	CASSFDRVTEAFF
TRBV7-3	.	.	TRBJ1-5	TGTGCCAGCAGCTTAGAAGGGCGGAGCAATCAGCCCCAGCATTTT	CASSLEGRSNQPQHF